Sequencing of this T cell receptor (beta chain) was carried out in a study of CD8+CD57+ T cells in acquired aplastic anemia. Study information: An average of 3.2 ug of DNA was obtained from sorted CD4+ and CD8+ cells. CD4+ reads averaged roughly 10 million in healthy donors. Study outcomes and limitations: Patients and controls were not found to differ significantly in CD8+ Simpson's diversity.

It was genomic DNA that served as the template for profiling TCR beta VDJ and CDR3. In TCRdb, the reads were re-called with MiXCR into one record per CDR3 protein. Of about 220,000 distinct CDR3 sequences listed, almost 35% are singletons. In regard to this clonotype: Antigen specificity is unknown.

The CDR3 runs 15 residues. Per the germline V gene, CDR1 is MRHNA and CDR2 is SNTAGT. The V gene lost 3 bases and the J gene lost 5 bases, with 11 bases spanning the gap. The sample was sorted CD4+, CD8+, or CD8+CD57+ T cells (not recorded which) from PBMCs. The sequence was obtained from a human donor in good health, serving as a control. The chain combines TRBV6-4 with TRBJ1-6; the D gene is possibly TRBD1 (5 bases). CDR3 DNA sequence: TGTGCCAGCAGTGAAGGCGGGACTCATAATTCACCCCTCCACTTT. Amino acid sequence: CASSEGGTHNSPLHF.